A single sample gave rise to the 2 T cell receptor beta chains below, sequenced in a study of T cells in Graves' hyperthyroidism and ophthalmopathy. RNA transcripts were the template for amplifying TCR beta CDR3 regions. HTBI primers were employed in a first-round RT-PCR of the TCR CDR3. TCRdb processed the multiplex PCR reads anew with MiXCR; each CDR3 protein has one entry. This sample has hundreds of thousands of distinct CDR3 sequences, with more than 11% found just once. The sequenced material came from blood. The receptors derive from a woman aged 25-40 years with Graves' hyperthyroidism.

This clonotype occurred many times. The chain carries TRBV28 and TRBJ1-5; TRBD1 might be the D (6 bases). The CDR3 consists of 18 residues. CDR1 and CDR2 (germline): MDHEN, SYDVKM. The germline V and J ends were trimmed by 3 bases and 3 bases, with 21 bases remaining between them. The CDR3 protein is CASSLGLIQNRDNQPQHF. As DNA, the CDR3 is TGTGCCAGCAGTTTGGGTTTGATCCAGAACAGGGACAATCAGCCCCAGCATTTT.

There are many counts of this clonotype. The chain carries TRBV2 and TRBJ1-5; D uncertain. CDR1 and CDR2 from the germline V gene are SNHLY and FYNNEI. V dropped 7 bases and J dropped 5 bases, with 15 bases sitting between them. This CDR3 has 14 amino acids. Written as DNA, the CDR3 is TGTGCCAGCAATCCCCTGAAAGAAGATCAGCCCCAGCATTTT. This sequence encodes CASNPLKEDQPQHF.